A single sample gave rise to the 26 T cell receptor beta chains below, sequenced in a study of blood T cell repertoires in COVID-19 (dated by TCRdb to between 2020 and 2021). Libraries were built with the immunoSEQ multiplex PCR assay. In TCRdb, the immuneACCESS table is reduced to in-frame sequences with V and J assigned. These tables do not hold every clone; where another copy was compared, an unresolved V gene accounts for under half, and the others remain unexplained. For this sample the table gives 210,000 or so clones, of which 75% to 85% were detected only once. The ten largest clones take up around 1.3% of the sample. Sequencing was done on a sample of peripheral blood. These receptors came from a woman in her twenties or thirties with COVID-19, enrolled during active disease.

There are a few counts of this clone. V usage is TRBV10-3 and J usage is TRBJ2-5; 13 positions match TRBD2. J gave up 5 bases and V 5 bases, and 14 bases lay outside the gene matches. This CDR3 comprises 18 residues. The germline V gene has CDR1 ENHRY and CDR2 SYGVKD. In DNA, the CDR3 is TGTGCCATCAGTAGAGGACTAGCGGGAGAGATATCCTCGGAGACCCAGTACTTC. It is translated as CAISRGLAGEISSETQYF.

V is TRBV2 and J is TRBJ2-4, with a possible D match to TRBD1 (5 bases). The CDR3 has 15 residues. The V and J ends lost 1 base and 1 base respectively, with 8 bases between them. Germline CDR1 is SNHLY and CDR2 is FYNNEI. CDR3 nucleotide sequence: TGTGCCAGCAGTGAAGAGGCAGGGGCCAAAAACATTCAGTACTTC. Translated: CASSEEAGAKNIQYF.

The V call is TRBV6-5, the J call TRBJ2-7, with D hard to call. The germline V gene has CDR1 MNHEY and CDR2 SVGAGI. The length of the CDR3 is 12 residues. V was cut by 6 bases and J by 6 bases, with 12 bases left in between. Here the CDR3 DNA reads TGTGCCAGCAGCCGACACGGTCGCGAGCAGTACTTC. Translating gives CASSRHGREQYF.

The chain recombines TRBV30 with TRBJ2-3, with D hard to call. Looked up from germline, CDR1 is GTSNPN and CDR2 is SVGIG (reference sequence). Trimming cost V 3 bases and J 2 bases, with 6 bases left between them. This CDR3 comprises 12 residues. This CDR3 reads CAWSPTTDTQYF. In DNA, the CDR3 is TGTGCCTGGAGCCCTACCACAGATACGCAGTATTTT.

The rearrangement links TRBV27 to TRBJ1-1; a weak D match, TRBD1 (6 bases). Germline lookup yields CDR1 MNHEY and CDR2 SMNVEV (reference sequence). V was cut by 5 bases and J by 6 bases, with 16 bases left in between. The CDR3 totals 14 residues. The CDR3 reads CASSTTGISSEAFF. DNA for the CDR3: TGTGCCAGCAGTACAACAGGGATTTCATCTGAAGCTTTCTTT.

V usage is TRBV6-2 or TRBV6-3 and J usage is TRBJ2-7; 9 nucleotides agree with TRBD2. This CDR3 contains 16 residues. Per germline, CDR1 MNHEY and CDR2 SVGEGT. V lost 4 bases and J lost 2; bases outside the gene matches: 9. The CDR3 is CASSFRGRAAPYEQYF. In DNA form, the CDR3 reads TGTGCCAGCAGTTTCCGCGGGAGGGCCGCACCCTACGAGCAGTACTTC.

V usage is TRBV6-6 and J usage is TRBJ1-5; 10 bases line up with TRBD1. V shed 1 base and J 6 bases; nucleotides not matched to a gene: 3. Looked up from germline, CDR1 is MNHNY and CDR2 is SVGAGI (reference sequence). The CDR3 is 15 residues long. The CDR3 loop is CASSYWGQGSQPQHF. DNA for the CDR3: TGTGCCAGCAGTTACTGGGGACAGGGGAGTCAGCCCCAGCATTTT.

The chain carries TRBV5-6 and TRBJ2-7; 14 bases fit TRBD2. CDR3 length: 18 residues. With 4 bases clipped from V and 2 bases from J, the junction kept 11 bases outside the gene matches. The germline gives CDR1 SGHDT, CDR2 YYEEEE. CDR3 residues: CASSLLAWTSGGTYEQYF. As DNA, the CDR3 is TGTGCCAGCAGCCTACTAGCCTGGACTAGCGGGGGGACCTACGAGCAGTACTTC.

The chain joins TRBV2 to TRBJ2-7; TRBD1 matches at 10 bases. V shed 4 bases, J shed 0 bases, and the junction held 6 bases outside the gene matches. Germline values: CDR1 SNHLY, CDR2 FYNNEI. The CDR3 is 16 residues long. The CDR3 coding sequence is TGTGCCAGCAGTGGGGACAGGGGAGGGTCCTCCTACGAGCAGTACTTC. Amino acid sequence: CASSGDRGGSSYEQYF.

This clone was detected a few times. The rearrangement uses TRBV5-1 and TRBJ1-3, with D perhaps TRBD1 (6 bases). Deletions cut 1 base from V and 2 bases from J, with 13 bases between. The CDR3 loop spans 16 amino acids. CDR1 is SGHRS, CDR2 YFSETQ, per germline. The chain's CDR3 is CASSLREQGPGNTIYF. For the CDR3, the DNA is TGCGCCAGCAGCTTGAGAGAACAGGGCCCTGGAAACACCATATATTTT.

The chain joins TRBV7-3 to TRBJ1-1; D is undetermined. Germline loops: CDR1 SGHTA, CDR2 FQGTGA. The CDR3 loop spans 14 amino acids. The germline V and J ends were trimmed by 5 bases and 5 bases, with 15 bases remaining between them. CDR3 in DNA: TGTGCCAGCAGCCCCTCGAGTGATTGGACTGAAGCTTTCTTT. Protein: CASSPSSDWTEAFF.

The chain links TRBV11-2 to TRBJ2-1; a possible D gene is TRBD2 (5 bases). The CDR3 covers 18 residues. V lost 0 bases, J lost 0 bases, and 15 bases lay in between. CDR1 is SGHAT and CDR2 is FQNNGV in the germline V gene. The CDR3 coding sequence is TGTGCCAGCAGCTTAGATCTCCAGCGGAGGAGCTCCTACAATGAGCAGTTCTTC. Its translation is CASSLDLQRRSSYNEQFF.

The chain has TRBV7-3 and TRBJ2-3; 9 bases match TRBD2. The ends lost 1 base at V and 2 bases at J; junction bases unmatched: 7. Germline lookup yields CDR1 SGHTA and CDR2 FQGTGA. This CDR3 is 17 amino acids long. CDR3 in DNA: TGTGCCAGCAGCTTAAACCCACTAGCGGGCCTCACAGATACGCAGTATTTT. Translating it yields CASSLNPLAGLTDTQYF.

The chain recombines TRBV4-3 with TRBJ1-1, with a possible D match to TRBD1 (5 bases). This CDR3 region has 14 residues. V shed 0 bases and J shed 5 bases, with 10 bases lying between them. CDR1 and CDR2 (germline): LGHNA, YSLEER. The CDR3 DNA sequence: TGCGCCAGCAGCCAAGATGCGGGGGTTACTGAAGCTTTCTTT. Translating it yields CASSQDAGVTEAFF.

The chain employs TRBV6-2 or TRBV6-3 and TRBJ2-2; possible D gene TRBD2, 6 bases. There are 15 residues in the CDR3. The germline V gene has CDR1 MNHEY and CDR2 SVGEGT. With 5 bases removed from V and 1 base from J, the gap between germline ends came to 11 bases. CDR3 sequence (DNA): TGTGCCAGCAGTGACCGGGGGAGGAACACCGGGGAGCTGTTTTTT. It translates to CASSDRGRNTGELFF.

This chain joins TRBV15 and TRBJ2-5; possible D gene TRBD1, 6 bases. This CDR3 is 15 amino acids long. The V gene's germline CDR1 is LNHNV and CDR2 YYDKDF (reference sequence). V was clipped by 1 base and J by 1 base, with 10 bases between them. CDR3 sequence: CATSRGGHGQETQYF. CDR3 nucleotides: TGTGCCACCAGCAGAGGGGGACACGGCCAAGAGACCCAGTACTTC.

The chain recombines TRBV19 with TRBJ2-3; 8 positions agree with TRBD1. Per the germline V gene, CDR1 is LNHDA and CDR2 is SQIVND (reference sequence). The CDR3 has 15 residues. Unmatched junction bases numbered 5, after V lost 4 bases and J lost 2 bases. The CDR3 DNA reads TGTGCCAGTAGTAACCGGGACAGGCACACAGATACGCAGTATTTT. Translating it yields CASSNRDRHTDTQYF.

The chain carries TRBV5-5 and TRBJ1-2; TRBD1 is a possible D gene (5 bases). V lost 0 bases to trimming and J lost 4 bases, with 7 bases between them. CDR1 and CDR2 from the germline V gene are SGHKS and YYEKEE (reference sequence). The CDR3 consists of 13 residues. This chain's CDR3 is CASSLGGTYGYTF. The CDR3 nucleotides read TGTGCCAGCAGCTTGGGCGGGACCTATGGCTACACCTTC.

This rearrangement joins TRBV4-3 to TRBJ2-1; possibly TRBD2 for D (6 bases). The CDR3 loop spans 16 amino acids. CDR1 and CDR2 from the germline V gene are LGHNA and YSLEER. Trimming shortened V by 2 bases and J by 4 bases, and 15 bases separated the two germline ends. The CDR3 DNA reads as TGCGCCAGCAGCCAACGGTCCAGCGGGCCTTACAATGAGCAGTTCTTC. Residues: CASSQRSSGPYNEQFF.

The chain recombines TRBV12-3 or TRBV12-4 with TRBJ1-4; the match to TRBD1 covers 8 bases. The CDR3 contains 13 residues. With V trimmed by 5 bases and J by 9 bases, 5 bases remained unmatched. The CDR3 DNA follows: TGTGCCAGCAGTCCTGGACAGGGCCAAAAACTGTTTTTT. Protein sequence: CASSPGQGQKLFF.

The rearrangement joins TRBV7-2 to TRBJ1-2; TRBD1 agrees at 7 bases. V lost 7 bases to trimming and J lost 5 bases; unmatched junction nucleotides: 16. This CDR3 contains 16 residues. Germline loops: CDR1 SGHTA, CDR2 FQGNSA. The CDR3 bases are TGTGCCAGCATCCTTGACTCAGGGGGGATAGTTTATGGCTACACCTTC. Its protein product is CASILDSGGIVYGYTF. Looking up the rest from reference TRBV7-2 and TRBJ1-2 gives the full variable domain: GAGVSQSPSNKVTEKGKDVELRCDPISGHTALYWYRQSLGQGLEFLIYFQGNSAPDKSGLPSDRFSAERTGGSVSTLTIQRTQQEDSAVYLCASILDSGGIVYGYTFGSGTRLTVV.

This chain joins TRBV4-2 and TRBJ2-3; 15 bases map to TRBD2. Germline CDR1 reads LGHNA; CDR2 reads YNFKEQ. V shed 3 bases and J 5 bases; nucleotides not matched to a gene: 3. The length of the CDR3 is 16 residues. Here the CDR3 DNA reads TGTGCCAGCAGCCACTCGGGACTAGCGGGAGGAGATACGCAGTATTTT. Its protein product is CASSHSGLAGGDTQYF.

This sequence joins TRBV12-3 or TRBV12-4 and TRBJ2-7; D is possibly TRBD1 (5 bases). The CDR3 sequence is 13 residues long. V was clipped by 5 bases and J by 2 bases, with 10 bases between them. The CDR3: CASSRTFTYEQYF. The CDR3 region has the DNA TGTGCCAGCAGTCGGACATTTACCTACGAGCAGTACTTC.

The chain joins TRBV21-1 to TRBJ2-7; the D segment call TRBD2 is taken from the table without a DNA check. TRBV21-1 is a documented pseudogene. The CDR3 is 13 residues long. As DNA, the CDR3 is TGTGCCAGCTACCGGCGGAACTCCTACGAGCAGTACTTC. It is translated as CASYRRNSYEQYF.

This clone was seen a few times. The chain joins TRBV5-1 to TRBJ1-3, with TRBD1 matching over 7 bases. Germline V gives CDR1 SGHRS, CDR2 YFSETQ. The CDR3 runs to 16 residues. V lost 4 bases, J lost 0 bases, and 7 bases stayed unmatched. The CDR3 DNA reads as TGCGCCAGCAGCGCGGGACAGCCCTTCTCTGGAAACACCATATATTTT. Translating it yields CASSAGQPFSGNTIYF.

The chain uses TRBV28 and TRBJ1-2, with 7 bases aligning to TRBD1. The germline V gene has CDR1 MDHEN and CDR2 SYDVKM. The V segment lost 3 bases and the J segment 4 bases; nucleotides outside the gene matches: 8. CDR3 length equals 15 residues. For the CDR3, the DNA is TGTGCCAGCAGTTTCGGGACAGTTGGCTTCTATGGCTACACCTTC. Its translation is CASSFGTVGFYGYTF.